This T cell receptor beta chain was retrieved from a study of CD8+CD57+ T cells in acquired aplastic anemia. Profiles of TCR beta VDJ and CDR3 were generated from a genomic DNA template. MiXCR, run by TCRdb on the reads, gives a single entry per CDR3 protein. The sample has roughly 220,000 distinct CDR3 sequences, roughly 60% seen once; the top ten hold roughly 53%. Patients picked for sequencing had shown CD8+CD57+ cell expansion detected by flow cytometry. The germline V gene has CDR1 MNHEY and CDR2 SVGAGI. V shed 8 bases and J shed 2 bases, with 18 bases lying between them. The CDR3 runs 15 residues.

This clonotype was sampled from a human donor with aplastic anemia. What was sequenced was sorted CD4+, CD8+, or CD8+CD57+ T cells (not recorded which) from PBMCs. The rearrangement links TRBV6-5 to TRBJ1-1, with a tentative D call TRBD1 (5 bases). CDR3 nucleotides: TGTGCCAGCGTTGAATCCGGGGCCGCAAACACTGAAGCTTTCTTT. Its protein product is CASVESGAANTEAFF.